The T cell receptor (beta chain) under discussion was sequenced for a study of CD8 T cells in ankylosing spondylitis. Findings and limits, study-wide: Earlier literature documents some of the motif variants in reactive arthritis synovial fluid and blood. What appeared characteristic of ankylosing spondylitis blood was a TCR beta motif of several highly homologous variants. Clones tied to disease were said to be significantly enriched in matched ankylosing spondylitis synovial fluid.

Each CDR3 protein is one row after TCRdb ran MiXCR on the 5' RACE reads. The sample has approximately 290,000 distinct CDR3 sequences; 20% to 25% are singletons. This clonotype was detected only a few times. Antigen: not known. CDR3 size: 15 residues. The germline CDR1 and CDR2 sequences are MNHEY and SVGAGI. V lost 0 bases, J lost 1 base, and 9 bases lay in between. Specimen: blood, either unsorted or a sorted T cell fraction (not recorded which). The receptor comes from a female donor with ankylosing spondylitis or in good health (not recorded which). The genes are TRBV6-5 and TRBJ2-5; weak D call: TRBD1 (6 bases). The CDR3 region is CASSYSRTAQETQYF. The CDR3 nucleotides are TGTGCCAGCAGTTACTCGAGGACAGCCCAAGAGACCCAGTACTTC.